Shown below are 2 T cell receptor beta chains from a single sample sequenced in a study of siplizumab effects on memory and regulatory T cells (dated by TCRdb to the late 2010s). Library method: the immunoSEQ multiplex PCR assay. Held by TCRdb, this immuneACCESS table contains in-frame sequences only and omits some clones. Under half of the omission traces to an unresolved V gene where checked; the cause of the rest is unknown. The sample data list 70,000 to 100,000 clones, and roughly 96% of these were observed just once. The ten most abundant clones make up 0.025% to 0.035% of the sample. The material sequenced was naive CD4+ T cells sorted from blood. The cell subset or site label on this specimen signifies: unstimulated naive T cells. Receptors originate from a human donor in good health.

V is TRBV30 and J is TRBJ2-1, with D uncertain. V lost 5 bases and J 2 bases, leaving 10 bases between the germline ends. The CDR3 has 13 amino acids. Germline CDR1 and CDR2: GTSNPN and SVGIG (reference sequence). The CDR3: CAWAIGAYNEQFF. The CDR3 DNA reads as TGTGCCTGGGCAATCGGCGCCTACAATGAGCAGTTCTTC.

This clone has just a few counts. The chain couples TRBV2 to TRBJ1-2, with D perhaps matching TRBD1 (5 bases). Trimming left V 6 bases short and J 4 bases short, with 12 bases between. The CDR3 is 13 amino acids. In germline, CDR1 is SNHLY, CDR2 FYNNEI. CDR3 coding DNA: TGTGCCAGCAGGGGGGGACCGTTCTATGGCTACACCTTC. Protein product: CASRGGPFYGYTF.